These 29 T cell receptor beta chains were all obtained from the same sample, sequenced in a study of shared clonotypes between healthy human individuals. Here immunoSEQ multiplex PCR was the method, and the copy in TCRdb shows in-frame clones only, minus some. The data contain roughly 490,000 clones, 60% to 85% of them singletons. The sequenced material came from PBMCs. The source of these receptors is a woman aged 35 to 49 in good health. Some clones in this sample may be carry-over from other donors' samples.

V usage is TRBV28 and J usage is TRBJ2-7, with 10 bases aligning to TRBD1. Trimming removed 2 bases from V and 4 bases from J; junction bases left unmatched: 8. There are 16 residues in the CDR3. Germline CDR1 MDHEN, CDR2 SYDVKM. The CDR3 coding sequence is TGTGCCAGCAGTTTAGTGGGACAGGGGTATCAGTACGAGCAGTACTTC. It codes for CASSLVGQGYQYEQYF.

This sequence joins TRBV7-9 and TRBJ2-3, with 7 bases that match TRBD2. With 4 bases clipped from V and 3 bases from J, the junction kept 7 bases outside the gene matches. CDR1 is SEHNR, CDR2 FQNEAQ, per germline (reference sequence). This CDR3 is 15 amino acids long. The CDR3 DNA follows: TGTGCCAGCAGCTGGCCGGAGCGGGGAACAGATACGCAGTATTTT. Translating it yields CASSWPERGTDTQYF.

The rearrangement uses TRBV7-6 and TRBJ1-1; 8 bases fit TRBD1. The J segment lost 8 bases and the V segment lost 4 bases, leaving 3 bases of the junction unmatched. This CDR3 has 12 residues. CDR1 and CDR2 (germline): SGHVS, FNYEAQ. The CDR3 region is CASSSRQGEAFF. CDR3 nucleotide sequence: TGTGCCAGCAGCTCGAGACAGGGGGAAGCTTTCTTT.

As for this clone: A much larger clonotype is one base distant, so this may be a read error. V and J are TRBV5-1 and TRBJ2-5; maybe TRBD2 (5 bases). This CDR3 contains 14 residues. Germline V CDR1 and CDR2: SGHRS, YFSETQ. The CDR3: CVSSETRNQETQYF. DNA of the CDR3: TGCGTCAGCAGCGAAACTAGAAACCAAGAGACCCAGTACTTC.

This chain connects TRBV4-2 to TRBJ2-4; D unresolved. V was trimmed by 2 bases and J by 2 bases, leaving 13 bases between them. The CDR3 spans 16 residues. CDR1 and CDR2 from the germline V gene are LGHNA and YNFKEQ. The CDR3 DNA follows: TGTGCCAGCAGCCAACAATCTACCGAAACCAAAAACATTCAGTACTTC. Residues: CASSQQSTETKNIQYF.

The V and J genes are TRBV4-1 and TRBJ2-7; tentative D call: TRBD2 (5 bases). The CDR3 sequence is 15 residues long. Trimming took 0 bases from V and 2 from J, leaving 11 bases between them. Germline values: CDR1 MGHRA, CDR2 YSYEKL. The CDR3 DNA sequence: TGCGCCAGCAGCCAAGATGTCTCGGGGACCTACGAGCAGTACTTC. It yields the protein CASSQDVSGTYEQYF.

CDR3: CASSQGHEQYF. In DNA form, the CDR3 reads TGCGCCAGCAGCCAAGGCCACGAGCAGTACTTC. This chain connects TRBV4-1 to TRBJ2-7; D gene ambiguous. Germline assignment: CDR1 MGHRA and CDR2 YSYEKL. Trimming removed 1 base at V and 5 bases at J, with 3 bases between. The CDR3 consists of 11 residues.

The chain has TRBV6-5 and TRBJ2-7, with a tentative D call TRBD1 (5 bases). Trimming took off 5 bases at V and 0 bases at J, with 14 bases between the two ends. The CDR3 length is 15 residues. Per the germline V gene, CDR1 is MNHEY and CDR2 is SVGAGI. The CDR3 loop reads CASSLRYRSSYEQYF. In DNA form, the CDR3 reads TGTGCCAGCAGTCTTCGATACAGGTCCTCCTACGAGCAGTACTTC.

V gene TRBV6-1 combines with J gene TRBJ1-3, with unresolved D. The germline V gene encodes CDR1 MNHNS and CDR2 SASEGT. Trimming stripped 7 bases from V and 4 bases from J, with 17 bases between. The CDR3 has 15 amino acids. The CDR3 DNA reads TGTGCCAGCACCCCCACCGCGGGTATGGGAAACACCATATATTTT. This sequence encodes CASTPTAGMGNTIYF.

In its sample, this clone was seen a few times. The V call is TRBV19, the J call TRBJ2-2; the match to TRBD1 covers 8 bases. Germline assignment: CDR1 LNHDA and CDR2 SQIVND (reference sequence). The CDR3 contains 14 residues. J lost 6 bases, V lost 6 bases, and 6 bases had no gene match. CDR3 sequence reads: CASSPTGVPGELFF. The CDR3 DNA reads as TGTGCCAGTAGCCCGACAGGGGTCCCCGGGGAGCTGTTTTTT.

The chain joins TRBV6-5 to TRBJ2-3; D tentatively fits TRBD1 or TRBD2 (5 bases each). The V and J ends lost 6 bases and 4 bases respectively, with 14 bases between them. Per germline, CDR1 MNHEY and CDR2 SVGAGI. CDR3 length: 14 residues. The CDR3 here is CASSVDGAADTQYF. CDR3 bases: TGTGCCAGCAGCGTTGACGGGGCAGCAGATACGCAGTATTTT.

This chain joins TRBV11-2 and TRBJ2-2; the match to TRBD2 covers 8 bases. Trimming took 2 bases from V and 5 from J; bases not matched to a gene: 7. This CDR3 has 16 amino acids. Germline-derived CDR1 and CDR2 are SGHAT and FQNNGV. CDR3: CASSLFGGLVTGELFF. CDR3 coding DNA: TGTGCCAGCAGCTTATTCGGGGGACTAGTAACCGGGGAGCTGTTTTTT.

This clone occurred once. The V and J genes are TRBV21-1 and TRBJ2-5; TRBD2 was called by the table and not checked on the DNA. TRBV21-1 is a pseudogene. This CDR3 is built from 14 residues. The CDR3 DNA follows: TGTGCCAGCAGTGGAGATGGCGGGCAAGAGACCCAGTACTTC. Amino acid sequence: CASSGDGGQETQYF.

This clone was detected ten times or more. The chain is built from TRBV20-1 and TRBJ1-2; D is unclear. Trimming stripped 6 bases from V and 5 bases from J, with 10 bases between. The germline V gene encodes CDR1 DFQATT and CDR2 SNEGSKA (reference sequence). The CDR3 is 11 amino acids. This chain's CDR3 is CSAQERYGYTF. CDR3 nucleotide sequence: TGCAGTGCGCAGGAACGTTATGGCTACACCTTC.

V is TRBV27 and J is TRBJ1-4; possibly TRBD1 for D (5 bases). CDR1 and CDR2 from the germline V gene are MNHEY and SMNVEV (reference sequence). This CDR3 spans 13 amino acids. V lost 2 bases, J lost 17 bases, and 18 bases lay in between. The CDR3 spells CASSLVPGGVLFF. In DNA, the CDR3 is TGTGCCAGCAGTTTAGTCCCCGGAGGGGTACTTTTTTTT. The whole variable domain, remainder taken from reference TRBV27 and TRBJ1-4, is EAQVTQNPRYLITVTGKKLTVTCSQNMNHEYMSWYRQDPGLGLRQIYYSMNVEVTDKGDVPEGYKVSRKEKRNFPLILESPSPNQTSLYFCASSLVPGGVLFFGSGTQLSVL.

The V gene is TRBV9, the J gene TRBJ2-5, with TRBD1 identical over 8 bases. Germline lookup yields CDR1 SGDLS and CDR2 YYNGEE. Trimming removed 3 bases from V and 7 bases from J; junction bases left unmatched: 14. There are 16 residues in the CDR3. The CDR3 reads CASSARGTGDLGTQYF. CDR3 in DNA: TGTGCCAGCAGCGCTAGGGGGACAGGCGACTTGGGGACCCAGTACTTC. The full variable domain, its missing parts supplied by reference TRBV9 and TRBJ2-5, is DSGVTQTPKHLITATGQRVTLRCSPRSGDLSVYWYQQSLDQGLQFLIQYYNGEERAKGNILERFSAQQFPDLHSELNLSSLELGDSALYFCASSARGTGDLGTQYFGPGTRLLVL.

This clone was observed a handful of times. The rearrangement joins TRBV28 to TRBJ2-2, with TRBD1 matching 7 bases. Germline V gene data show CDR1 as MDHEN and CDR2 as SYDVKM. J gave up 4 bases and V 1 base, and 3 bases lay outside the gene matches. The CDR3 sequence is 15 residues long. CDR3 sequence reads: CASSLLGGGTGELFF. The CDR3 coding sequence is TGTGCCAGCAGTTTATTAGGGGGCGGCACCGGGGAGCTGTTTTTT.

The rearrangement links TRBV28 to TRBJ2-2; 10 bases align to TRBD2. With V trimmed by 5 bases and J by 3 bases, 6 bases remained unmatched. The CDR3 has 16 residues. CDR1 is MDHEN, CDR2 SYDVKM, per germline. The CDR3: CASSRLLAGYTGELFF. In DNA form, the CDR3 reads TGTGCCAGCAGTCGTCTACTAGCGGGATACACCGGGGAGCTGTTTTTT.

The rearrangement joins TRBV29-1 to TRBJ2-5; the D is unclear. V shed 7 bases and J shed 2 bases, with 11 bases lying between them. The germline V gene has CDR1 SQVTM and CDR2 ANQGSEA. The CDR3 sequence is 12 residues long. The CDR3 loop is CSGGPTQETQYF. CDR3 coding DNA: TGCAGCGGTGGACCAACACAAGAGACCCAGTACTTC.

This sequence joins TRBV7-7 and TRBJ2-2; D possibly corresponds to TRBD1 (5 bases). V gave up 7 bases and J gave up 10 bases, with 16 bases separating them. CDR1 and CDR2 (germline): SSHAT, FNYEAQ (reference sequence). This CDR3 is 13 amino acids long. The CDR3 sequence is CASTDNPGQELFF. CDR3 coding DNA: TGTGCCAGCACCGACAACCCCGGACAGGAGCTGTTTTTT.

This clone was seen just once. This sequence joins TRBV5-4 and TRBJ2-5; weak D call: TRBD2 (7 bases). The CDR3 runs to 16 residues. V was trimmed by 4 bases and J by 2 bases, leaving 18 bases between them. Germline V gene data show CDR1 as SGHNT and CDR2 as YYREEE (reference sequence). This chain's CDR3 is CASSPRTRGGQETQYF. CDR3 coding DNA: TGTGCCAGCAGCCCCCGGACTAGGGGGGGACAAGAGACCCAGTACTTC.

This clone was detected once. This chain uses TRBV30 with TRBJ2-7, with D perhaps TRBD2 (5 bases). Per the germline V gene, CDR1 is GTSNPN and CDR2 is SVGIG (reference sequence). The V end lost 7 bases, the J end lost 5 bases, and 15 bases lay between the germline ends. The CDR3 contains 12 residues. This chain's CDR3 is CALGVVLHEQYF. The CDR3 DNA reads TGTGCCTTGGGAGTAGTCCTCCACGAGCAGTACTTC. Together with reference TRBV30 and TRBJ2-7, the CDR3 gives the full variable domain: SQTIHQWPATLVQPVGSPLSLECTVEGTSNPNLYWYRQAAGRGLQLLFYSVGIGQISSEVPQNLSASRPQDRQFILSSKKLLLSDSGFYLCALGVVLHEQYFGPGTRLTVT.

On this clone: This same CDR3 is encoded by further DNA sequences in the sample. This chain uses TRBV18 with TRBJ1-1; 9 bases are a match to TRBD1. Germline CDR1 and CDR2: KGHSH and LQKENI. Trimming cost V 3 bases and J 4 bases; bases outside gene matches: 3. The CDR3 contains 14 residues. Here the CDR3 reads CASSPGQGFTEAFF. CDR3 nucleotides: TGTGCCAGCTCACCGGGACAGGGCTTCACTGAAGCTTTCTTT. Filled out from reference TRBV18 and TRBJ1-1, the complete variable domain reads NAGVMQNPRHLVRRRGQEARLRCSPMKGHSHVYWYRQLPEEGLKFMVYLQKENIIDESGMPKERFSAEFPKEGPSILRIQQVVRGDSAAYFCASSPGQGFTEAFFGQGTRLTVV.

A few counts support this clone. Other nucleotide sequences in the sample specify the same CDR3. The V and J genes are TRBV5-4 and TRBJ2-6; no reliable D call. V was trimmed by 0 bases and J by 4 bases, leaving 8 bases between them. The CDR3 totals 15 residues. Per germline, CDR1 SGHNT and CDR2 YYREEE (reference sequence). The CDR3 sequence: CASSLDPGGANVLTF. CDR3 nucleotides: TGTGCCAGCAGCTTGGACCCCGGGGGGGCCAACGTCCTGACTTTC. Supplemented by reference TRBV5-4 and TRBJ2-6, the full variable domain reads ETGVTQSPTHLIKTRGQQVTLRCSSQSGHNTVSWYQQALGQGPQFIFQYYREEENGRGNFPPRFSGLQFPNYSSELNVNALELDDSALYLCASSLDPGGANVLTFGAGSRLTVL.

The table lists this clone with many counts. The chain joins TRBV7-9 to TRBJ1-1, with D uncertain. Germline loops: CDR1 SEHNR, CDR2 FQNEAQ (reference sequence). V gave up 5 bases and J gave up 4 bases, with 8 bases separating them. This CDR3 spans 12 amino acids. The DNA for the CDR3 is TGTGCCAGCAGCACCGGACCCACTGAAGCTTTCTTT. Protein sequence: CASSTGPTEAFF.

The V call is TRBV9, the J call TRBJ2-3; 10 bases fit TRBD1. After removal of 4 bases from V and 5 bases from J, the junction contained 13 bases not matched to a gene. Germline V gene lookup returns CDR1 SGDLS and CDR2 YYNGEE. This CDR3 is 17 amino acids long. CDR3: CASSRTSRQGAKDTQYF. The CDR3, as DNA: TGTGCCAGCAGCCGGACATCGCGACAGGGGGCAAAAGATACGCAGTATTTT. Together with reference TRBV9 and TRBJ2-3, the CDR3 gives the full variable domain: DSGVTQTPKHLITATGQRVTLRCSPRSGDLSVYWYQQSLDQGLQFLIQYYNGEERAKGNILERFSAQQFPDLHSELNLSSLELGDSALYFCASSRTSRQGAKDTQYFGPGTRLTVL.

The J gene is TRBJ1-1, the V gene TRBV9; no clear D gene. Germline CDR1 reads SGDLS; CDR2 reads YYNGEE. The CDR3 consists of 14 residues. Trimming cost V 0 bases and J 5 bases, with 11 bases left between them. DNA for the CDR3: TGTGCCAGCAGCGTAGATGGGGAGAGGACTGAAGCTTTCTTT. Amino acids: CASSVDGERTEAFF. Supplemented by reference TRBV9 and TRBJ1-1, the full variable domain reads DSGVTQTPKHLITATGQRVTLRCSPRSGDLSVYWYQQSLDQGLQFLIQYYNGEERAKGNILERFSAQQFPDLHSELNLSSLELGDSALYFCASSVDGERTEAFFGQGTRLTVV.

This clone was counted only a few times. The chain links TRBV7-8 to TRBJ1-4; 10 nucleotides match TRBD1. CDR1 and CDR2 (germline): SGHVS, FQNEAQ. Losses at the gene ends were 5 bases for V and 5 bases for J; bases not matched to a gene: 5. The CDR3 contains 15 residues. CDR3 loop: CASSHPGQGNEKLFF. CDR3 nucleotides: TGTGCCAGCAGCCACCCGGGACAGGGGAATGAAAAACTGTTTTTT.

The chain recombines TRBV28 with TRBJ2-2, with unresolved D. The germline V and J ends were trimmed by 6 bases and 6 bases, with 14 bases remaining between them. Germline values: CDR1 MDHEN, CDR2 SYDVKM. The CDR3 totals 14 residues. CDR3 amino acids: CASRGISRAGELFF. The CDR3 DNA follows: TGTGCCAGCAGGGGGATCAGTAGGGCCGGGGAGCTGTTTTTT.